This T cell receptor (beta chain) was sequenced for a study of shared clonotypes between healthy human individuals. Whole-study context: Every donor yielded three CD4 naive, three CD4 memory, two CD8 naive and one CD8 memory plate. The study, taken as a whole, reports: Between several donors, naive CD4 clonotypes were shared at a level of about 5%.

With respect to this clone: Its matching antigen is unknown.

Per the germline V gene, CDR1 is SEHNR and CDR2 is FQNEAQ (reference sequence). Trimming cost V 4 bases and J 1 base; bases outside gene matches: 6. The CDR3 loop spans 16 amino acids. A deep-level run was used for the assay. The repertoire was sequenced with immunoSEQ multiplex PCR; TCRdb's copy has only in-frame clones and lacks some. The sample holds about 2.4 million clones, over 85% seen once. The source material was naive CD4+ T cells from PBMCs. Subset given: CD45RA+ positively selected. The sequence came from a young man in good health. Some clones in this sample may be carry-over from other donors' samples. The chain joins TRBV7-9 to TRBJ2-2, with TRBD1 matching over 7 bases. For the CDR3, the DNA is TGTGCCAGCAGCTCCCAACAGGGGCGGAACACCGGGGAGCTGTTTTTT. It specifies CASSSQQGRNTGELFF.